The next 9 T cell receptor beta chains were all read from a single sample in a study of tumor and adjacent non-tumor tissue in lung cancer. No cell sorting was done before RNA was extracted from the tissue. The normal lung tissue was taken more than 3 cm from the tumor edge. The library came from three nested PCR rounds adapted from ARM-PCR protocols. One entry per CDR3 protein results from TCRdb running MiXCR on the multiplex PCR reads. Of tens of thousands of distinct CDR3 sequences in the sample, around 80% were seen once. Sequencing used distant non-tumor lung tissue. These receptors were collected from a man between 65 and 80 years old with non-small cell lung cancer.

In the case of this clonotype: Germline and junction disagree at one end, which may indicate a read error. The chain links TRBV11-2 to TRBJ1-1; D uncertain. This CDR3 region has 11 residues. In germline, CDR1 is SGHAT, CDR2 FQNNGV. CDR3 in amino acids: CESDKVDEDLF. The CDR3 nucleotides are TGTGAAAGCGACAAGGTGGACGAAGATTTATTT. Variable domain in full (rest from reference TRBV11-2 and TRBJ1-1): EAGVAQSPRYKIIEKRQSVAFWCNPISGHATLYWYQQILGQGPKLLIQFQNNGVVDDSQLPKDRFSAERLKGVDSTLKIQPAKLEDSAVYLCESDKVDEDLFGQGTRLTVV.

This clonotype was detected many times. The rearrangement joins TRBV5-4 to TRBJ2-6; 7 bases align to TRBD1. In germline, CDR1 is SGHNT, CDR2 YYREEE (reference sequence). This CDR3 region has 17 residues. J was trimmed by 0 bases and V by 2 bases; bases with no gene match: 5. CDR3 loop: CASSFQGEHSGANVLTF. CDR3 nucleotides: TGTGCCAGCAGCTTTCAGGGGGAGCACTCTGGGGCCAACGTCCTGACTTTC.

The genes are TRBV29-1 and TRBJ1-2; 7 nucleotides match TRBD1. The CDR3 covers 13 residues. Germline CDR1 is SQVTM and CDR2 is ANQGSEA. The J segment lost 2 bases and the V segment lost 6 bases, leaving 6 bases of the junction unmatched. CDR3 loop: CSVPTTGNYGYTF. CDR3 sequence (DNA): TGCAGCGTACCCACGACAGGGAACTATGGCTACACCTTC. Filled out from reference TRBV29-1 and TRBJ1-2, the complete variable domain reads SAVISQKPSRDICQRGTSLTIQCQVDSQVTMMFWYRQQPGQSLTLIATANQGSEATYESGFVIDKFPISRPNLTFSTLTVSNMSPEDSSIYLCSVPTTGNYGYTFGSGTRLTVV.

Of note for this clonotype: The junction differs from germline at one of its ends, possibly a read error. The V gene is TRBV11-3, the J gene TRBJ1-1, with D possibly being TRBD1 (5 bases). Germline V gene sequence: CDR1 SGHNT, CDR2 YENEEA. The length of the CDR3 is 16 residues. CDR3 amino acids: CASSFRDRTPNTDAFF. CDR3 in DNA: TGTGCCAGCAGCTTCCGAGACAGAACCCCGAACACCGACGCTTTTTTT.

The chain is built from TRBV11-2 and TRBJ2-5; tentatively, D is TRBD2 (5 bases). Germline values: CDR1 SGHAT, CDR2 FQNNGV. Trimming left V 5 bases short and J 5 bases short, with 18 bases between. The CDR3 runs 15 residues. The CDR3 sequence is CASSPGIVEHETQYF. CDR3 in DNA: TGTGCCAGCAGCCCGGGGATAGTTGAGCACGAGACCCAGTACTTC.

The chain couples TRBV6-1 to TRBJ1-5; D remains ambiguous. The J call may be incorrect, as the DNA end agrees better with TRBJ2-3. Germline loops: CDR1 MNHNS, CDR2 SASEGT. This CDR3 contains 13 residues. The CDR3 DNA is TGTGCCAGCAGTGTTAGTAGGATTCAGCCCCAGTATTTT. Its protein is CASSVSRIQPQYF.

This clonotype was observed once. Because it lacks the conserved phenylalanine or tryptophan at the end, this CDR3 is likely a read error. The rearrangement links TRBV4-1 to TRBJ2-5, with D perhaps TRBD2 (5 bases). Germline V CDR1 and CDR2: MGHRA, YSYEKL. The CDR3 runs to 16 residues. Trimming cost V 1 base and J 1 base, with 13 bases left between them. This CDR3 is CASSQAERPIQETQYS. CDR3 bases: TGCGCCAGCAGCCAAGCTGAGCGGCCAATCCAAGAGACCCAGTACTCC.

Comments on this clonotype: A clone one base away is much larger, so this may be a read error. The chain combines TRBV6-2 or TRBV6-3 with TRBJ2-2; perhaps D is TRBD1 or TRBD2 (6 bases each). Germline CDR1 reads MNHEY; CDR2 reads SVGEGT. The length of the CDR3 is 14 residues. The CDR3 spells CASKRGRNIGELFF. CDR3 nucleotides: TGTGCCAGCAAACGGGGGCGAAACATCGGGGAGCTGTTTTTT.

This clonotype appeared a single time. This chain uses TRBV20-1 with TRBJ1-6, with a tentative D call TRBD1 (6 bases). V lost 0 bases to trimming and J lost 14 bases, with 17 bases between them. Germline values: CDR1 DFQATT, CDR2 SNEGSKA (reference sequence). This CDR3 contains 14 residues. The CDR3 loop reads CSARDLGGHSALHF. The CDR3 region has the DNA TGCAGTGCTAGAGATCTGGGGGGCCACTCAGCCCTCCACTTT.